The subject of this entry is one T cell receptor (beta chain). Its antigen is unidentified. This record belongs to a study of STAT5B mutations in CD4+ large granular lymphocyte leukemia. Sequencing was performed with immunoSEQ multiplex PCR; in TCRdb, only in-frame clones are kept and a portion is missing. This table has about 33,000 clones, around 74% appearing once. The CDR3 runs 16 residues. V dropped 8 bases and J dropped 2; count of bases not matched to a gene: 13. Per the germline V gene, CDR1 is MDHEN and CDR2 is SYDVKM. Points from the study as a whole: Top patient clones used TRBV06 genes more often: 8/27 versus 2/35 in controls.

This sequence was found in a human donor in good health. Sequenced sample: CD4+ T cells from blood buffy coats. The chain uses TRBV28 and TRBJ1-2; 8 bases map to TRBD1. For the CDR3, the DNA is TGTGCCAGCCGGTTTAACCGGGACAGGCGGAACTATGGCTACACCTTC. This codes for CASRFNRDRRNYGYTF.